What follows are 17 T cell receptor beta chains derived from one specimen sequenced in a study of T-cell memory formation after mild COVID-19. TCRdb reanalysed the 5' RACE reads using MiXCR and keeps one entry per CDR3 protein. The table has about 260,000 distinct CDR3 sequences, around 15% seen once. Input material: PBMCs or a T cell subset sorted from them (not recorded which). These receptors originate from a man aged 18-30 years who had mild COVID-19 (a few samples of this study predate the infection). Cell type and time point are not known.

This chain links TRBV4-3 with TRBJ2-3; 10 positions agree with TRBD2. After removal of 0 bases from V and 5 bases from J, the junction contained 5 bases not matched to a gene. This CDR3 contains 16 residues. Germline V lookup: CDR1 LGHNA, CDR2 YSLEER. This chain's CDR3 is CASSQDLGLAIDTQYF. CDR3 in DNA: TGCGCCAGCAGCCAAGATCTGGGACTAGCGATAGATACGCAGTATTTT.

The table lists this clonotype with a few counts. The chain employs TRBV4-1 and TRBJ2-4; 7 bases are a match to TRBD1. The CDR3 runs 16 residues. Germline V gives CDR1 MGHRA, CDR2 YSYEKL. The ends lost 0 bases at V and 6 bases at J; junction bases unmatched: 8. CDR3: CASSQEGLQGSNIQYF. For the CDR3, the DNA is TGCGCCAGCAGCCAAGAAGGATTACAGGGGTCAAACATTCAGTACTTC.

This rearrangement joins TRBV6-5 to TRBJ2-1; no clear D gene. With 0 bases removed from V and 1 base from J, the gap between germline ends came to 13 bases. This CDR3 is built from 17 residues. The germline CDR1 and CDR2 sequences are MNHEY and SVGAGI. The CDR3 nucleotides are TGTGCCAGCAGTTACTCGAGAGGCCGTTGGTCCTACAATGAGCAGTTCTTC. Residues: CASSYSRGRWSYNEQFF.

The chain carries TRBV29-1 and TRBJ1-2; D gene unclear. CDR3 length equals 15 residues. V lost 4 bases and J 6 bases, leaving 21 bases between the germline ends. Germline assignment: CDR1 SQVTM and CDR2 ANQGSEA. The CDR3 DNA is TGCAGCGTTGGAGTCCCCAGCAGCCTGAGTGATGGCTACACCTTC. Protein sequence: CSVGVPSSLSDGYTF.

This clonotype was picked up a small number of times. The CDR3, as DNA: TGTGCCAGCAGTCTAAGACAGGGACACTACGAGCAGTACTTC. Translation: CASSLRQGHYEQYF. V gene TRBV6-5 combines with J gene TRBJ2-7; 7 nucleotides line up with TRBD1. CDR1 and CDR2 (germline): MNHEY, SVGAGI. The CDR3 runs 14 residues. Unmatched junction bases numbered 7, after V lost 5 bases and J lost 3 bases.

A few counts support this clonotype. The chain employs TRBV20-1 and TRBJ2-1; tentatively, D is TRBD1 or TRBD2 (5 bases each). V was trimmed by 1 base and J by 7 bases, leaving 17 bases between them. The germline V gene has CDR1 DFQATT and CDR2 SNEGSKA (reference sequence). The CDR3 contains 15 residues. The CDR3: CSARAASGGGNEQFF. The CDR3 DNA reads TGCAGTGCTAGAGCGGCGTCGGGTGGGGGAAATGAGCAGTTCTTC.

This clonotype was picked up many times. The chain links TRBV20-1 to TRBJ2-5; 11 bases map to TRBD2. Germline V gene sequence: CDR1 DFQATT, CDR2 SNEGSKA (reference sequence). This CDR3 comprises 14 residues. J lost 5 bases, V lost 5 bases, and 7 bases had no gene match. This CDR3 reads CSAPKLAGEETQYF. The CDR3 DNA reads TGCAGTGCTCCAAAACTAGCGGGAGAGGAGACCCAGTACTTC.

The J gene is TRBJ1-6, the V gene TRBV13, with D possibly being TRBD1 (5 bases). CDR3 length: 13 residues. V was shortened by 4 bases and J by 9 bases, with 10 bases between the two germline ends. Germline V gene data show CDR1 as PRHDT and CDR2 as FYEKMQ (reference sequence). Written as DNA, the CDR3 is TGTGCCAGCAGCTCGACAGCATTTTCACCCCTCCACTTT. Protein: CASSSTAFSPLHF.

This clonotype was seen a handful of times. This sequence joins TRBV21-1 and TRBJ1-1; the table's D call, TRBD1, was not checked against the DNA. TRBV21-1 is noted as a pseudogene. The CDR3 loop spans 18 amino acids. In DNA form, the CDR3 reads TGTGCCAGCAGCATCCTCTCCAGAACCGGGACAGACAACACTGAAGCTTTCTTT. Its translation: CASSILSRTGTDNTEAFF.

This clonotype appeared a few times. The CDR3 is CSVGPGGETQYF. In DNA, the CDR3 is TGCAGCGTTGGCCCAGGGGGGGAGACCCAGTACTTC. The chain carries TRBV29-1 and TRBJ2-5, with D perhaps TRBD1 (7 bases). The CDR3 length is 12 residues. V gave up 4 bases and J gave up 5 bases, with 11 bases separating them. Per the germline V gene, CDR1 is SQVTM and CDR2 is ANQGSEA. The variable domain in full, with the rest retrieved from reference TRBV29-1 and TRBJ2-5, is SAVISQKPSRDICQRGTSLTIQCQVDSQVTMMFWYRQQPGQSLTLIATANQGSEATYESGFVIDKFPISRPNLTFSTLTVSNMSPEDSSIYLCSVGPGGETQYFGPGTRLLVL.

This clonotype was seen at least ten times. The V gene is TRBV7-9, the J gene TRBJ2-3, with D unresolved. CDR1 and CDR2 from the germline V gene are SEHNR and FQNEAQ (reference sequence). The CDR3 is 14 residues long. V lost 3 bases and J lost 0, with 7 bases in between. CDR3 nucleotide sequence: TGTGCCAGCAGCTTTGTGTTAAGCACAGATACGCAGTATTTT. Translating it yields CASSFVLSTDTQYF.

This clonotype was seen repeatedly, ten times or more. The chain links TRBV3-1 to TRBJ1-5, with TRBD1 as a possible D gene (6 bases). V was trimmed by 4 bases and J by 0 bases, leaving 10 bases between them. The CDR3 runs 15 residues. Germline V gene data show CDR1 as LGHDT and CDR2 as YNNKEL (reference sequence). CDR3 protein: CASSPTGDSNQPQHF. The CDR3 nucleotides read TGTGCCAGCAGCCCGACAGGAGATAGCAATCAGCCCCAGCATTTT.

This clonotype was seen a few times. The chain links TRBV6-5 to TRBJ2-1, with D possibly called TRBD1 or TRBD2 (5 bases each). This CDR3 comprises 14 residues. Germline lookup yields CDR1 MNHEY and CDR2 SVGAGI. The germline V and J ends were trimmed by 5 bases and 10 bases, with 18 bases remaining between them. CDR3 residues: CASSLPGAPREQFF. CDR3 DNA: TGTGCCAGCAGTCTTCCCGGGGCCCCCCGGGAGCAGTTCTTC.

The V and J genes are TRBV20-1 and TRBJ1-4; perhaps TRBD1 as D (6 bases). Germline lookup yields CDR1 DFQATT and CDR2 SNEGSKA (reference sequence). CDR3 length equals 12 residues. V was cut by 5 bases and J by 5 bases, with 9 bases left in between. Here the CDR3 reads CSAEQGNEKLFF. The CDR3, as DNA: TGCAGTGCTGAACAGGGAAATGAAAAACTGTTTTTT.

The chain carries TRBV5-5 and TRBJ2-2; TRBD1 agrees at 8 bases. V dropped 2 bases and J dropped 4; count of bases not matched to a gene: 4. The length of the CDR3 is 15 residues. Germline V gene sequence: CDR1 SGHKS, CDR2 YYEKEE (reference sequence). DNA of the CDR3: TGTGCCAGCAGCTTCGACAGGGGAGGCACCGGGGAGCTGTTTTTT. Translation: CASSFDRGGTGELFF.

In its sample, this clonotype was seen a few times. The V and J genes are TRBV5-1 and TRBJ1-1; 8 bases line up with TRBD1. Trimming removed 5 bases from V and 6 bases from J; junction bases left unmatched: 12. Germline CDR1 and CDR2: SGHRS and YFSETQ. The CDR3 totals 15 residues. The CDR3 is CASRGTGTGASEAFF. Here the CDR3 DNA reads TGCGCCAGCAGGGGGACCGGGACAGGCGCATCTGAAGCTTTCTTT.

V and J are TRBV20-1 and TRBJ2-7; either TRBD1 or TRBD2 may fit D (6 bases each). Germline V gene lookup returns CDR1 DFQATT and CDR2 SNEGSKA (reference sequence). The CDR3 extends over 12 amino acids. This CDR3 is CAPVRGGDEQYV. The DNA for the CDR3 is TGCGCCCCGGTCAGGGGAGGCGACGAGCAGTACGTC.